The 31 T cell receptor beta chains given below trace back to one sample, sequenced in a study of control samples from healthy donors and cancer patients. The repertoire was sequenced with immunoSEQ multiplex PCR; TCRdb's copy has only in-frame clones and lacks some. The sample has roughly 130,000 clones; more than 80% are singletons. The sample consisted of blood. These receptors all come from a man younger than 35 in good health.

This clone was counted a few times. The chain is built from TRBV7-9 and TRBJ1-6; D unresolved. The CDR3 is 15 amino acids. Trimming removed 7 bases from V and 8 bases from J, with 18 bases in between. Per the germline V gene, CDR1 is SEHNR and CDR2 is FQNEAQ (reference sequence). CDR3 sequence: CASTKGSTLDSPLHF. CDR3 DNA sequence: TGTGCCAGCACCAAAGGGTCAACCCTGGATTCACCCCTCCACTTT.

This rearrangement joins TRBV6-5 to TRBJ2-3; D is possibly TRBD2 (6 bases). V was clipped by 4 bases and J by 6 bases, with 14 bases between them. In germline, CDR1 is MNHEY, CDR2 SVGAGI. This CDR3 comprises 14 residues. The CDR3 here is CASSSNRGGDTQYF. CDR3 coding DNA: TGTGCCAGCAGTTCAAATCGTGGAGGGGATACGCAGTATTTT.

The chain has TRBV6-5 and TRBJ1-4, with D unclear. CDR1 is MNHEY, CDR2 SVGAGI, per germline. The CDR3 is 15 residues long. The V end was cut by 5 bases, the J end by 10 bases, with 20 bases between. The CDR3 loop is CASSHSSIGGGKLFF. Written as DNA, the CDR3 is TGTGCCAGCAGTCATTCCTCGATAGGAGGAGGAAAACTGTTTTTT.

This rearrangement joins TRBV15 to TRBJ2-3; D is unresolved. V lost 4 bases and J 4 bases, leaving 6 bases between the germline ends. CDR1 is LNHNV and CDR2 is YYDKDF in the germline V gene (reference sequence). The CDR3 length is 12 residues. CDR3 sequence (DNA): TGTGCCACCAGCATAGTGGCAGATACGCAGTATTTT. It codes for CATSIVADTQYF. Together with reference TRBV15 and TRBJ2-3, the CDR3 gives the full variable domain: DAMVIQNPRYQVTQFGKPVTLSCSQTLNHNVMYWYQQKSSQAPKLLFHYYDKDFNNEADTPDNFQSRRPNTSFCFLDIRSPGLGDTAMYLCATSIVADTQYFGPGTRLTVL.

The chain couples TRBV28 to TRBJ2-7; 8 bases match TRBD1. Looked up from germline, CDR1 is MDHEN and CDR2 is SYDVKM. Trimming took 6 bases from V and 4 from J; bases not matched to a gene: 8. The length of the CDR3 is 14 residues. The CDR3 reads CASSLADRGYEQYV. CDR3 in DNA: TGTGCCAGCAGCTTAGCAGACAGGGGATACGAGCAGTACGTC.

The chain recombines TRBV2 with TRBJ1-1; no clear D. Between the trimmed V and J ends, which lost 6 bases and 6 bases, there was a span of 8 bases. The CDR3 spans 11 residues. Germline CDR1 is SNHLY and CDR2 is FYNNEI. Here the CDR3 DNA reads TGTGCCAGCAGGAAGGGCGCTGAAGCTTTCTTT. Translated: CASRKGAEAFF.

This chain connects TRBV11-2 to TRBJ2-3; D possibly corresponds to TRBD2 (5 bases). The CDR3 covers 14 residues. Germline CDR1 reads SGHAT; CDR2 reads FQNNGV. The V and J ends lost 0 bases and 1 base respectively, with 5 bases between them. CDR3 coding DNA: TGTGCCAGCAGCTTAGAGCGGGGCACAGATACGCAGTATTTT. Its translation: CASSLERGTDTQYF.

CDR3 in amino acids: CASRYSDSPLHF. The CDR3 DNA is TGTGCCAGCAGGTACAGTGATTCACCCCTCCACTTT. V is TRBV12-3 or TRBV12-4 and J is TRBJ1-6; D gene unclear. The CDR3 runs 12 residues. V was trimmed by 6 bases and J by 8 bases, leaving 8 bases between them.

The chain has TRBV6-5 and TRBJ1-1; D is undetermined. Trimming stripped 0 bases from V and 2 bases from J, with 4 bases between. CDR1 MNHEY and CDR2 SVGAGI come from the germline V gene. This CDR3 comprises 13 residues. The CDR3 sequence is CASSYSVNTEAFF. CDR3 DNA sequence: TGTGCCAGCAGTTACTCCGTCAACACTGAAGCTTTCTTT.

The genes are TRBV7-2 and TRBJ2-7, with TRBD2 matching 8 bases. Germline V gives CDR1 SGHTA, CDR2 FQGNSA. V trimming: 2 bases; J trimming: 4 bases; junction bases outside the gene matches: 10. The CDR3 extends over 16 amino acids. For the CDR3, the DNA is TGTGCCAGCAGCTTATTTCCACTAGCGGAAATGTACGAGCAGTACGTC. It yields the protein CASSLFPLAEMYEQYV.

This clone was counted a single time. The chain joins TRBV11-2 to TRBJ2-3, with D uncertain. CDR3 length: 13 residues. Germline assignment: CDR1 SGHAT and CDR2 FQNNGV. V gave up 5 bases and J gave up 9 bases, with 15 bases separating them. The CDR3 bases are TGTGCCAGCAGCCTCCCCGGACGGAAAACGCAGTATTTT. Amino acids: CASSLPGRKTQYF.

This clone occurred once. The chain is built from TRBV6-6 and TRBJ2-2, with 12 positions matching TRBD2. Germline lookup yields CDR1 MNHNY and CDR2 SVGAGI (reference sequence). The CDR3 spans 16 residues. Trimming removed 5 bases from V and 4 bases from J; junction bases left unmatched: 5. The CDR3: CASSRLAGATTGELFF. For the CDR3, the DNA is TGTGCCAGCAGTCGACTAGCGGGAGCTACCACCGGGGAGCTGTTTTTT.

The chain couples TRBV5-4 to TRBJ2-3; 7 bases align to TRBD2. From germline, CDR1 is SGHNT and CDR2 YYREEE (reference sequence). The V segment lost 1 base and the J segment 2 bases; nucleotides outside the gene matches: 16. The CDR3 runs 19 residues. The CDR3 here is CASSLTRGLAERDTDTQYF. In DNA form, the CDR3 reads TGTGCCAGCAGCTTGACGAGGGGTCTAGCGGAGAGGGACACAGATACGCAGTATTTT.

The V gene is TRBV13, the J gene TRBJ1-2; D unclear. CDR3 size: 16 residues. Germline V gene lookup returns CDR1 PRHDT and CDR2 FYEKMQ (reference sequence). Deletions cut 4 bases from V and 5 bases from J, with 20 bases between. The CDR3 loop reads CASSSTYSPPGYGYTF. The CDR3 DNA sequence: TGTGCCAGCAGCTCAACCTACAGTCCCCCTGGATATGGCTACACCTTC.

The chain carries TRBV18 and TRBJ2-5; a possible D gene is TRBD1 (6 bases). V was clipped by 6 bases and J by 4 bases, with 12 bases between them. CDR1 and CDR2 (germline): KGHSH, LQKENI. The CDR3 consists of 13 residues. The CDR3 sequence is CASSLTGGETQYF. DNA for the CDR3: TGTGCCAGCTCTCTGACAGGAGGAGAGACCCAGTACTTC.

J is TRBJ2-7 and V is TRBV3-1 (or the pseudogene TRBV3-2); D unclear. The germline V gene encodes CDR1 LGHDT and CDR2 YNNKEL (reference sequence). The CDR3 totals 15 residues. Trimming shortened V by 4 bases and J by 3 bases, and 16 bases separated the two germline ends. This CDR3 reads CASSLDSSSHYEQYF. In DNA, the CDR3 is TGTGCCAGCAGCCTTGACTCGTCTTCTCACTACGAGCAGTACTTC.

The chain recombines TRBV6-2 or TRBV6-3 with TRBJ2-5; D is perhaps TRBD1 (6 bases). The germline V gene has CDR1 MNHEY and CDR2 SVGEGT. The CDR3 is 16 residues long. Trimming shortened V by 4 bases and J by 0 bases, and 15 bases separated the two germline ends. The CDR3 DNA reads TGTGCCAGCAGTTCGCGGACAGCTGAGGACCAAGAGACCCAGTACTTC. It codes for CASSSRTAEDQETQYF.

The gene calls are TRBV11-3 and TRBJ2-7; unclear D gene. V lost 3 bases to trimming and J lost 6 bases, with 9 bases between them. The CDR3 is made up of 12 amino acids. The germline V gene has CDR1 SGHNT and CDR2 YENEEA. In DNA, the CDR3 is TGTGCCAGCAGCTTTCAGCTGGGCGAGCAGTACGTC. Translating gives CASSFQLGEQYV.

V usage is TRBV5-1 and J usage is TRBJ2-2; 13 bases map to TRBD2. The CDR3 runs to 17 residues. CDR1 SGHRS and CDR2 YFSETQ come from the germline V gene. The ends lost 0 bases at V and 2 bases at J; junction bases unmatched: 1. The chain's CDR3 is CASSLGLAGGNTGELFF. The DNA of the CDR3 is TGCGCCAGCAGCTTGGGACTAGCGGGGGGTAACACCGGGGAGCTGTTTTTT.

The rearrangement links TRBV24-1 to TRBJ1-5; D not resolved. Germline V gene data show CDR1 as KGHDR and CDR2 as SFDVKD. The CDR3 length is 14 residues. V was pared by 2 bases and J by 4 bases, with 8 bases between. CDR3 loop: CATSDSLHNQPQHF. In nucleotides, the CDR3 is TGTGCCACCAGTGATTCCCTCCATAATCAGCCCCAGCATTTT.

J is TRBJ1-5 and V is TRBV20-1, with 10 bases matching TRBD1. Trimming took 3 bases from V and 1 from J; bases not matched to a gene: 6. Germline CDR1 reads DFQATT; CDR2 reads SNEGSKA (reference sequence). This CDR3 spans 16 amino acids. The CDR3 region is CSASPGTGASNQPQHF. DNA of the CDR3: TGCAGTGCTAGTCCCGGGACAGGGGCCAGCAATCAGCCCCAGCATTTT.

The chain links TRBV10-2 to TRBJ2-7, with D possibly TRBD1 on 6 matching bases. This CDR3 comprises 16 residues. Between the trimmed V and J ends, which lost 7 bases and 4 bases, there was a span of 23 bases. Germline lookup yields CDR1 WSHSY and CDR2 SAAADI. CDR3 amino acids: CASNRQELGRAYEQYF. The CDR3 DNA reads as TGCGCCAGCAATCGACAGGAATTGGGGCGGGCGTACGAGCAGTACTTC.

The rearrangement links TRBV7-8 to TRBJ1-1; 11 positions match TRBD1. Trimming took 5 bases from V and 7 from J; bases not matched to a gene: 6. CDR3 length: 14 amino acids. Germline assignment: CDR1 SGHVS and CDR2 FQNEAQ. The CDR3 loop reads CASSPGTGGDEAFF. The CDR3 DNA reads TGTGCCAGCAGCCCCGGGACAGGGGGGGATGAAGCTTTCTTT.

V is TRBV3-1 (or the pseudogene TRBV3-2) and J is TRBJ2-3; 8 nucleotides align to TRBD2. With 5 bases clipped from V and 2 bases from J, the junction kept 6 bases outside the gene matches. The CDR3 covers 15 residues. Germline V gene lookup returns CDR1 LGHDT and CDR2 YNNKEL (reference sequence). This CDR3 is CASSYSGDDTDTQYF. The CDR3 DNA is TGTGCCAGCAGCTATAGCGGGGATGACACAGATACGCAGTATTTT.

The genes are TRBV11-2 and TRBJ1-6; no clear D. This CDR3 spans 14 amino acids. The germline V gene encodes CDR1 SGHAT and CDR2 FQNNGV. With 3 bases removed from V and 1 base from J, the gap between germline ends came to 4 bases. CDR3 coding DNA: TGTGCCAGCAGCTTTAAATCCTATAATTCACCCCTCCACTTT. This gives the protein CASSFKSYNSPLHF.

V gene TRBV27 combines with J gene TRBJ1-1; perhaps TRBD1 as D (5 bases). This CDR3 has 14 residues. CDR1 and CDR2 from the germline V gene are MNHEY and SMNVEV (reference sequence). The V end was cut by 6 bases, the J end by 5 bases, with 16 bases between. The CDR3, as DNA: TGTGCCAGCAGCGGGGACGGGGGGTTTACTGAAGCTTTCTTT. Its translation is CASSGDGGFTEAFF.

The chain recombines TRBV28 with TRBJ2-1; TRBD2 agrees at 13 bases. The V gene's germline CDR1 is MDHEN and CDR2 SYDVKM. V was pared by 4 bases and J by 1 base, with 16 bases of the junction left unmatched. The CDR3 covers 21 residues. CDR3 loop: CASSWVRTSGGTGRSYNEQFF. Here the CDR3 DNA reads TGTGCCAGCAGTTGGGTCAGGACTAGCGGGGGTACGGGCCGTTCCTACAATGAGCAGTTCTTC. The full variable domain, with the rest looked up from reference TRBV28 and TRBJ2-1, is DVKVTQSSRYLVKRTGEKVFLECVQDMDHENMFWYRQDPGLGLRLIYFSYDVKMKEKGDIPEGYSVSREKKERFSLILESASTNQTSMYLCASSWVRTSGGTGRSYNEQFFGPGTRLTVL.

This chain's CDR3 is CATSRRQGYDQPQHF. The CDR3 DNA sequence: TGTGCCACCAGCAGACGACAGGGTTACGATCAGCCCCAGCATTTT. The chain recombines TRBV15 with TRBJ1-5, with 7 positions matching TRBD1. This CDR3 comprises 15 residues. The germline CDR1 and CDR2 sequences are LNHNV and YYDKDF (reference sequence). V lost 2 bases, J lost 5 bases, and 6 bases stayed unmatched.

The gene calls are TRBV6-5 and TRBJ1-2, with D possibly being TRBD1 (6 bases). The CDR3 is 15 residues long. CDR1 and CDR2 (germline): MNHEY, SVGAGI. The V end lost 6 bases, the J end lost 3 bases, and 17 bases lay between the germline ends. CDR3 in DNA: TGTGCCAGCAGCCCGAGGGGGGGAGGTGACTATGGCTACACCTTC. This gives the protein CASSPRGGGDYGYTF.

Points on this clone: The sample has other DNA sequences that encode this CDR3 too. V gene TRBV13 combines with J gene TRBJ2-3; no firm D call. The V and J ends lost 3 bases and 3 bases respectively, with 4 bases between them. The CDR3 totals 12 residues. CDR1 PRHDT and CDR2 FYEKMQ come from the germline V gene (reference sequence). For the CDR3, the DNA is TGTGCCAGCAGCTTTTCGACAGATACGCAGTATTTT. Translated, it gives CASSFSTDTQYF.

The chain combines TRBV24-1 with TRBJ2-1; 12 bases are shared with TRBD2. The CDR3 covers 16 residues. CDR1 and CDR2 from the germline V gene are KGHDR and SFDVKD. V lost 5 bases to trimming and J lost 7 bases; unmatched junction nucleotides: 8. DNA of the CDR3: TGTGCCACCAGTGCTTTACGACTAGCGGGAGAGAATGAGCAGTTCTTC. Protein: CATSALRLAGENEQFF.